The next 21 T cell receptor beta chains were all read from a single sample in a study of molecular identifiers for immune sequencing clone quantification. TCRdb reprocessed the PCR reads via MiXCR and lists one record per CDR3 protein. The sample contains roughly 320,000 distinct CDR3 sequences, roughly 23% of which appear only once. Sequencing was done on a sample of naive CD8+ T cells from blood, with Jurkat cell RNA spiked in. Subset: FACS-sorted CD8+CD4-CCR7+CD45RA+ naive T cells. The receptor source for this set is a human donor in good health. Some libraries in this study had Jurkat cell RNA spiked in.

In this sample, this clonotype turned up a few times. The J gene is TRBJ2-7, the V gene TRBV5-6; TRBD1 might be the D (5 bases). This CDR3 has 14 residues. The germline V and J ends were trimmed by 0 bases and 3 bases, with 10 bases remaining between them. The V gene's germline CDR1 is SGHDT and CDR2 YYEEEE. The CDR3 DNA follows: TGTGCCAGCAGCTTGGGCCAGGGATTCTACGAGCAGTACTTC. Protein: CASSLGQGFYEQYF.

J is TRBJ1-5 and V is TRBV4-1; the match to TRBD1 covers 7 bases. The CDR3 length is 16 residues. The germline V gene has CDR1 MGHRA and CDR2 YSYEKL. J gave up 3 bases and V 4 bases, and 9 bases lay outside the gene matches. The CDR3: CASSRQTGFNNQPQHF. Here the CDR3 DNA reads TGCGCCAGCAGCCGCCAGACAGGGTTTAACAATCAGCCCCAGCATTTT.

This clonotype appeared many times. The rearrangement uses TRBV20-1 and TRBJ2-5; 7 bases agree with TRBD1. V was clipped by 2 bases and J by 9 bases; unmatched bases: 18. Germline CDR1 reads DFQATT; CDR2 reads SNEGSKA (reference sequence). The CDR3 runs to 16 residues. The DNA of the CDR3 is TGCAGTGCTAGACCCACAGGGGCCCTGAGGGTCGGGGCCCAGTACTTC. Residues: CSARPTGALRVGAQYF.

This clonotype showed up many times. The rearrangement links TRBV6-1 to TRBJ2-2; D unresolved. Between the trimmed V and J ends, which lost 1 base and 2 bases, there was a span of 5 bases. The V gene's germline CDR1 is MNHNS and CDR2 SASEGT. The CDR3 length is 14 residues. The CDR3 coding sequence is TGTGCCAGCAGTGAAGGTCAAAACACCGGGGAGCTGTTTTTT. Its protein product is CASSEGQNTGELFF.

The chain joins TRBV5-4 to TRBJ1-2; D may be TRBD1 (6 bases). The CDR3 length is 13 residues. Germline V lookup: CDR1 SGHNT, CDR2 YYREEE (reference sequence). V lost 4 bases, J lost 3 bases, and 10 bases lay in between. The CDR3 protein is CASSPGDYYGYTF. CDR3 nucleotides: TGTGCCAGCAGCCCAGGGGACTACTATGGCTACACCTTC.

This clonotype was counted at least ten times. The chain uses TRBV4-3 and TRBJ2-5, with D tentatively TRBD1 (5 bases). The V gene's germline CDR1 is LGHNA and CDR2 YSLEER. The ends were cut back, 0 bases at V and 1 base at J, with 9 bases in the middle. This CDR3 is built from 15 residues. CDR3 protein: CASSQDLTVQETQYF. CDR3 coding DNA: TGCGCCAGCAGCCAAGATTTGACAGTCCAAGAGACCCAGTACTTC.

On this clonotype itself: One end of the junction does not line up with germline, which may come from a read error. The V call is TRBV20-1, the J call TRBJ2-5, with D possibly being TRBD1 or TRBD2 (7 bases each). This CDR3 is built from 16 residues. Looked up from germline, CDR1 is DFQATT and CDR2 is SNEGSKA (reference sequence). CDR3 sequence: CSARGPPTGREETQCF. As DNA, the CDR3 is TGCAGTGCTAGAGGGCCCCCGACAGGGAGGGAAGAGACCCAGTGCTTC.

In its sample, this clonotype was seen a few times. V usage is TRBV20-1 and J usage is TRBJ2-7; TRBD1 agrees at 9 bases. The length of the CDR3 is 14 residues. The V gene end was trimmed by 0 bases and the J gene end by 3 bases; junction bases not matched to a gene: 3. Germline CDR1 DFQATT, CDR2 SNEGSKA (reference sequence). Here the CDR3 DNA reads TGCAGTGCTAGAGACTGGGGACAGGGCTACGAGCAGTACTTC. Translated: CSARDWGQGYEQYF.

In its sample, this clonotype was seen a few times. J is TRBJ2-4 and V is TRBV6-5; no firm D call. The CDR3 has 17 amino acids. Germline CDR1 is MNHEY and CDR2 is SVGAGI. The V and J ends lost 2 bases and 1 base respectively, with 15 bases between them. CDR3 DNA sequence: TGTGCCAGCAGTTACCAGGCCCACTCCCCGGCCAAAAACATTCAGTACTTC. Protein: CASSYQAHSPAKNIQYF.

This clonotype was counted ten times or more. The chain combines TRBV12-3 or TRBV12-4 with TRBJ1-2; a weak D match, TRBD1 (6 bases). CDR3 size: 13 residues. Deletions cut 6 bases from V and 7 bases from J, with 15 bases between. CDR3 DNA: TGTGCCAGCAGCGCTGGGGGGGCTCCTGGCTACACCTTC. Translating it yields CASSAGGAPGYTF.

This clonotype has ten or more counts. The V and J genes are TRBV7-9 and TRBJ2-7, with 9 bases matching TRBD1. CDR3 length: 13 residues. J gave up 6 bases and V 5 bases, and 5 bases lay outside the gene matches. CDR1 and CDR2 (germline): SEHNR, FQNEAQ (reference sequence). The CDR3: CASSPGTGLEQYF. CDR3 bases: TGTGCCAGCAGCCCCGGGACAGGGCTCGAGCAGTACTTC. The full variable domain, completed using reference TRBV7-9 and TRBJ2-7, is DTGVSQNPRHKITKRGQNVTFRCDPISEHNRLYWYRQTLGQGPEFLTYFQNEAQLEKSRLLSDRFSAERPKGSFSTLEIQRTEQGDSAMYLCASSPGTGLEQYFGPGTRLTVT.

The CDR3 DNA is TGTGCCAGCAGTTTGGACAGGGGGCCGAGTCAGCCCCAGCATTTT. As protein: CASSLDRGPSQPQHF. The chain uses TRBV27 and TRBJ1-5; 11 nucleotides line up with TRBD1. The CDR3 sequence is 15 residues long. Germline CDR1 MNHEY, CDR2 SMNVEV (reference sequence). The V and J ends lost 3 bases and 6 bases, in that order; junction bases with no gene match: 4.

This clonotype was picked up one time. An end of the junction differs from the germline gene, which may be a read error. As DNA, the CDR3 is TGTTCCACCAGCAGTAGAACTAGCTCCTACAATGAGCAGTTCTTC. It codes for CSTSSRTSSYNEQFF. The gene calls are TRBV15 and TRBJ2-1; possible D gene TRBD2, 5 bases. The germline gives CDR1 LNHNV, CDR2 YYDKDF (reference sequence). The CDR3 is 15 amino acids.

The table lists this clonotype with a few counts. V is TRBV4-2 and J is TRBJ2-7, with D perhaps matching TRBD1 or TRBD2 (5 bases each). The CDR3 has 14 amino acids. Germline lookup yields CDR1 LGHNA and CDR2 YNFKEQ. V was trimmed by 0 bases and J by 5 bases, leaving 11 bases between them. CDR3 in amino acids: CASSQERDGHEQYF. CDR3 nucleotides: TGTGCCAGCAGCCAAGAGAGGGACGGCCACGAGCAGTACTTC.

This clonotype was detected a few times. The DNA of the CDR3 is TGTGCCAGTAGTCCCGGGTTTGGCGCGGGAGGCACAGATACGCAGTATTTT. This translates into CASSPGFGAGGTDTQYF. The V and J genes are TRBV19 and TRBJ2-3; 7 bases match TRBD2. CDR1 and CDR2 (germline): LNHDA, SQIVND (reference sequence). The CDR3 loop spans 17 amino acids. V shed 5 bases, J shed 1 base, and the junction held 12 bases outside the gene matches.

This clonotype was found a few times. The J gene is TRBJ1-1, the V gene TRBV13, with 8 nucleotides matching TRBD1. This CDR3 contains 13 residues. Germline values: CDR1 PRHDT, CDR2 FYEKMQ (reference sequence). V dropped 8 bases and J dropped 4; count of bases not matched to a gene: 6. The CDR3 reads CASRRDRSTEAFF. CDR3 sequence (DNA): TGTGCCAGCCGACGGGACAGGTCCACTGAAGCTTTCTTT.

This clonotype has a count of ten or more. V is TRBV5-8 and J is TRBJ1-1; D is perhaps TRBD1 (5 bases). CDR3 length equals 14 residues. Trimming took off 3 bases at V and 0 bases at J, with 9 bases between the two ends. Looked up from germline, CDR1 is SGHTS and CDR2 is YDEGEE. The CDR3 loop reads CASSWGLMNTEAFF. In DNA, the CDR3 is TGTGCCAGCAGCTGGGGACTCATGAACACTGAAGCTTTCTTT.

Concerning this clonotype: A read error may be the cause here, since a much bigger clone is one base away. This sequence joins TRBV11-2 and TRBJ2-7; D unresolved. The CDR3 is 13 amino acids. Germline values: CDR1 SGHAT, CDR2 FQNNGV. As DNA, the CDR3 is TGTGCCAGCAGCTCGACACTGTCCTACGGGCAGTACTTC. Translating gives CASSSTLSYGQYF.

This clonotype was counted a few times. The chain employs TRBV9 and TRBJ1-3; perhaps TRBD1 as D (6 bases). This CDR3 comprises 15 residues. CDR1 and CDR2 from the germline V gene are SGDLS and YYNGEE. Trimming removed 2 bases at V and 0 bases at J, with 9 bases between. CDR3 in DNA: TGTGCCAGCAGCGTGGAAGGGGGCTCTGGAAACACCATATATTTT. Translation: CASSVEGGSGNTIYF.

This clonotype was seen repeatedly, ten times or more. V gene TRBV7-9 combines with J gene TRBJ2-7; D gene ambiguous. Germline V gene lookup returns CDR1 SEHNR and CDR2 FQNEAQ (reference sequence). Trimming stripped 5 bases from V and 5 bases from J, with 22 bases between. The CDR3 totals 16 residues. CDR3 bases: TGTGCCAGCAGCCCAGATCCGTGGGAAGCCACCCACGAGCAGTACTTC. The encoded protein is CASSPDPWEATHEQYF.

In nucleotides, the CDR3 is TGCAGTGCTAGATTGGGACAGGGTCGAGACGAGCAGTACTTC. Amino acid sequence: CSARLGQGRDEQYF. The chain is built from TRBV20-1 and TRBJ2-7; 9 bases are shared with TRBD1. Germline V gene lookup returns CDR1 DFQATT and CDR2 SNEGSKA (reference sequence). This CDR3 has 14 residues. V shed 2 bases, J shed 5 bases, and the junction held 7 bases outside the gene matches.